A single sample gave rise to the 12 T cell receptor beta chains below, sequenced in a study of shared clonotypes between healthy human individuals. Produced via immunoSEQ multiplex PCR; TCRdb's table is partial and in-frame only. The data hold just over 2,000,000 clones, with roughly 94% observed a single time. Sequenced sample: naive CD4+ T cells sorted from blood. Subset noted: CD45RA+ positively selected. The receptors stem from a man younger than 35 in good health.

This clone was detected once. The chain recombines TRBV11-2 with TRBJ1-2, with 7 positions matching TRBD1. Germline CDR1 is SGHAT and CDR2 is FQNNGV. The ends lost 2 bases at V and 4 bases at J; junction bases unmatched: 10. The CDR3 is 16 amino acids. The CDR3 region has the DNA TGTGCCAGCAGCTTACCTGGGACAGTACAAGGCTATGGCTACACCTTC. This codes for CASSLPGTVQGYGYTF.

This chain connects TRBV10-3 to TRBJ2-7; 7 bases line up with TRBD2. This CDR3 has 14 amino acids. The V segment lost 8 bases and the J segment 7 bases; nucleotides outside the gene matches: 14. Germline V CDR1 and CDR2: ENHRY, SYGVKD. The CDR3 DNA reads TGTGCCATCGCTCTGGGGAGGGCTCCGGGGGAGCAGTACTTC. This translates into CAIALGRAPGEQYF.

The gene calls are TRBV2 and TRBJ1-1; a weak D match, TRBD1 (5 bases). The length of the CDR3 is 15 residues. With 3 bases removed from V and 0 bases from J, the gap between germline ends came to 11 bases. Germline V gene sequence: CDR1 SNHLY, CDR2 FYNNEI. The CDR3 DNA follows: TGTGCCAGCAGTGAGGACAAGACTATGAACACTGAAGCTTTCTTT. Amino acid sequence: CASSEDKTMNTEAFF.

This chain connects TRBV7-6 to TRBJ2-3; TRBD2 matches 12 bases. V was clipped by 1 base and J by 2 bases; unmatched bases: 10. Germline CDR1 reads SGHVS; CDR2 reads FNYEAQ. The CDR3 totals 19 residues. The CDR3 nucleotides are TGTGCCAGCAGCTTAGAACCATCTCTAGCGGGAGGGGACACAGATACGCAGTATTTT. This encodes CASSLEPSLAGGDTDTQYF.

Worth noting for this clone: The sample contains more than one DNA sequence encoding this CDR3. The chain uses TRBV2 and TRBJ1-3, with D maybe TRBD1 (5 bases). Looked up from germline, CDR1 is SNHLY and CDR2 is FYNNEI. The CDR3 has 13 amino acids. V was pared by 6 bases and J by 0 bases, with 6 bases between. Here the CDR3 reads CASRDSSGNTIYF. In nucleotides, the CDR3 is TGTGCCAGCAGAGACAGCTCTGGAAACACCATATATTTT.

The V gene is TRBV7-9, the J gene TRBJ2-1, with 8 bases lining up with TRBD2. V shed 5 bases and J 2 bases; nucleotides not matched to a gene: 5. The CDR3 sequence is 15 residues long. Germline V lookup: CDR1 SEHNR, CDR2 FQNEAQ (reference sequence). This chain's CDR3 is CASSPAGVPYNEQFF. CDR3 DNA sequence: TGTGCCAGCAGCCCAGCGGGAGTGCCCTACAATGAGCAGTTCTTC.

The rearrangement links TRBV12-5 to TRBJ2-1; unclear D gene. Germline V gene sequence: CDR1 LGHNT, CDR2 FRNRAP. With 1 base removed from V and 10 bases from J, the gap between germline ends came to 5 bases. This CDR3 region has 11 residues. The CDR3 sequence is CASGLGQEQFF. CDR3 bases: TGTGCTAGTGGTTTGGGGCAGGAGCAGTTCTTC.

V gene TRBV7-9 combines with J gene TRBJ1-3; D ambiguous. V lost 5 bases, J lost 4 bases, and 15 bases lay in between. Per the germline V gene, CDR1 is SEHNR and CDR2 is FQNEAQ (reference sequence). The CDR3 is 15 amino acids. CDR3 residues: CASSPTREGGNTIYF. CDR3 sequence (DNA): TGTGCCAGCAGCCCAACAAGGGAAGGCGGAAACACCATATATTTT.

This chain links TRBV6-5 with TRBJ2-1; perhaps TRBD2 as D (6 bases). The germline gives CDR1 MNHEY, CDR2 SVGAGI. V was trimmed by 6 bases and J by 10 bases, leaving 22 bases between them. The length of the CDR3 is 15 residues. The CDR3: CASSIGTPPSREQFF. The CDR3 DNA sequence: TGTGCCAGCAGCATCGGGACTCCCCCTTCTAGGGAGCAGTTCTTC.

CDR3 region: CASSQVSVGNTIYF. The CDR3, as DNA: TGCGCCAGCAGCCAAGTTTCGGTTGGAAACACCATATATTTT. The chain couples TRBV4-1 to TRBJ1-3; the D is unclear. Germline CDR1 and CDR2: MGHRA and YSYEKL. Trimming removed 1 base from V and 3 bases from J, with 7 bases in between. The CDR3 has 14 residues.

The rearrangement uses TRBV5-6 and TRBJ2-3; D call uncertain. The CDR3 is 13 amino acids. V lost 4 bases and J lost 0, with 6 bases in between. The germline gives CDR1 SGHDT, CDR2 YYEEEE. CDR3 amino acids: CASSKYSTDTQYF. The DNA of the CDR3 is TGTGCCAGCAGCAAATATAGCACAGATACGCAGTATTTT.

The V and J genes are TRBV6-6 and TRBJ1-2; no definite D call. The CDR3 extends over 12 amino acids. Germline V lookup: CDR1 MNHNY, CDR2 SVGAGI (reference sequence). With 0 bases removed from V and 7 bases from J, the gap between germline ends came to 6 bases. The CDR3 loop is CASSYSEGGYTF. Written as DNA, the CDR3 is TGTGCCAGCAGTTACTCTGAGGGTGGCTACACCTTC.